The T cell receptor beta chain under discussion was sequenced for a study of T cell repertoires in cytomegalovirus infection. As for the study in general: Public TCR beta signature analysis indicated the presence of both CMV infection and matching HLA type.

With regard to this clonotype: The antigen is undetermined. The CDR3 does not end in the conserved phenylalanine or tryptophan, so this is likely a read error.

TCRdb independently ran MiXCR on the reads; one entry per CDR3 protein. This sample yields about 5,500 distinct CDR3 sequences, of which around 59% are seen a single time; 70% to 90% belongs to the top ten. This CDR3 has 15 residues. CDR1 is MDHEN and CDR2 is SYDVKM in the germline V gene. The source is a human donor in good health (CMV status not recorded). Some clones in this sample may be carry-over from other donors' samples. V is TRBV28 and J is TRBJ1-5; D gene ambiguous. Sequencing was performed on PBMCs, sequenced either directly or after in vitro stimulation (not recorded which). The CDR3: CASSPTLYSNQPQHY. In DNA, the CDR3 is TGTGCCAGCAGTCCGACACTCTATAGCAATCAGCCTCAGCATTAT.